A selection of T cell receptor beta chains follows, all from one sample in a study of cytomegalovirus exposure and HLA in healthy donors. Assay: immunoSEQ multiplex PCR; the TCRdb copy retains only in-frame clones and omits some. The sample lists around 130,000 clones; roughly 79% were seen once. The sequenced sample consisted of PBMCs. The receptors here all came from a boy younger than 10 in good health and CMV-seronegative. Each CDR3 is given with its conserved first and last residue. Fields, in order: clone size, V gene, D gene, J gene, CDR3 DNA, CDR3 protein. The D gene is left open where the match is weak. Some rows have no size entry. The others give once, few or many, or a class for an expanded clone.

abundance: -
v_gene: TRBV6-1
d_gene: TRBD1
j_gene: TRBJ2-7
CDR3nt: TGTGCCAGCAGTGTCCGGGACAGCGAAGCCTACGAGCAGTACTTC
CDR3aa: CASSVRDSEAYEQYF

abundance: -
v_gene: TRBV4-3
d_gene: -
j_gene: TRBJ1-4
CDR3nt: TGCGCCAGCAGCCCTTCGGGACTGTCTAATGAAAAACTGTTTTTT
CDR3aa: CASSPSGLSNEKLFF

abundance: -
v_gene: TRBV4-2
d_gene: TRBD1
j_gene: TRBJ1-1
CDR3nt: TGTGCCAGCAGCCGGGAAACACAGGGGCCGCGGACTGAAGCTTTCTTT
CDR3aa: CASSRETQGPRTEAFF

abundance: -
v_gene: TRBV9
d_gene: TRBD1
j_gene: TRBJ2-2
CDR3nt: TGTGCCAGCAGCGTAGCTCCGGGACAGGGGACGCGCGGGGAGCTGTTTTTT
CDR3aa: CASSVAPGQGTRGELFF

abundance: -
v_gene: TRBV19
d_gene: TRBD2
j_gene: TRBJ2-3
CDR3nt: TGTGCCAGTAGTTTCTTACTAGCGGGTGTCTCAGATACGCAGTATTTT
CDR3aa: CASSFLLAGVSDTQYF

abundance: -
v_gene: TRBV16
d_gene: -
j_gene: TRBJ1-5
CDR3nt: TGTGCCAGCCTCCCCCGGGATAGCAATCAGCCCCAGCATTTT
CDR3aa: CASLPRDSNQPQHF

abundance: -
v_gene: TRBV7-9
d_gene: TRBD1
j_gene: TRBJ1-2
CDR3nt: TGTTCCAGCAGCTCCAACGGACAGGGGGCATGGTATGGCTACACCTTC
CDR3aa: CSSSSNGQGAWYGYTF

abundance: -
v_gene: TRBV18
d_gene: -
j_gene: TRBJ1-1
CDR3nt: TGTGCCAGCTCACCAACCAAGCAGGGGAACACTGAAGCTTTCTTT
CDR3aa: CASSPTKQGNTEAFF

abundance: -
v_gene: TRBV2
d_gene: TRBD1
j_gene: TRBJ1-1
CDR3nt: TGTGCCAGCTTTACAATATCAGGGGGCTCTAGAAGGGTACGTACTGAAGCTTTCTTT
CDR3aa: CASFTISGGSRRVRTEAFF

abundance: few
v_gene: TRBV30
d_gene: TRBD1
j_gene: TRBJ1-2
CDR3nt: TGTGCCTGCCCGGGACAGCCCAACTATGGCTACACCTTC
CDR3aa: CACPGQPNYGYTF

abundance: -
v_gene: TRBV7-3
d_gene: -
j_gene: TRBJ2-7
CDR3nt: TGTGCCAGCAGCTTGGTCCCTTACGGCGAGCAGTACTTC
CDR3aa: CASSLVPYGEQYF

abundance: few
v_gene: TRBV12-5
d_gene: TRBD2
j_gene: TRBJ2-1
CDR3nt: TGTGCTAGTGGGGGAACTAGCGGAGCCTACAATGAGCAGTTCTTC
CDR3aa: CASGGTSGAYNEQFF

abundance: -
v_gene: TRBV19
d_gene: -
j_gene: TRBJ1-2
CDR3nt: TGTGCCAGTAGTATTACGATGGGGGGTGCCTTTGTAGGCTACACCTTC
CDR3aa: CASSITMGGAFVGYTF

abundance: -
v_gene: TRBV9
d_gene: -
j_gene: TRBJ1-4
CDR3nt: TGTGCCAGCAGCGTAGACACCACACCAGAAAAACTGTTTTTT
CDR3aa: CASSVDTTPEKLFF

abundance: -
v_gene: TRBV2
d_gene: -
j_gene: TRBJ1-6
CDR3nt: TGTGCCAGCAGTGAAGGGACCCGGGAAAGTTCACCCCTCCACTTT
CDR3aa: CASSEGTRESSPLHF

abundance: -
v_gene: TRBV2
d_gene: -
j_gene: TRBJ1-2
CDR3nt: TGTGCCAGCAGTTACTACAGGGTTGACTATGGCTACACCTTC
CDR3aa: CASSYYRVDYGYTF

abundance: -
v_gene: TRBV10-3
d_gene: TRBD2
j_gene: TRBJ2-1
CDR3nt: TGTGCCATCACTCCAGCAGCGGGGGTGAAAAAGTACAATGAGCAGTTCTTC
CDR3aa: CAITPAAGVKKYNEQFF

abundance: -
v_gene: TRBV7-8
d_gene: -
j_gene: TRBJ1-5
CDR3nt: TGTGCCAGCAGCGTAGTCCGGGCAGGGGACAATCAGCCCCAGCATTTT
CDR3aa: CASSVVRAGDNQPQHF

abundance: -
v_gene: TRBV18
d_gene: TRBD1
j_gene: TRBJ1-5
CDR3nt: TGTGCCAGCTCACCAACTACAGGGGATTTCAATCAGCCCCAGCATTTT
CDR3aa: CASSPTTGDFNQPQHF

abundance: -
v_gene: TRBV30
d_gene: TRBD1
j_gene: TRBJ2-7
CDR3nt: TGTGCCTGGAGCTCCGGGACAGACGCTGAAGAGCAGTACTTC
CDR3aa: CAWSSGTDAEEQYF

abundance: -
v_gene: TRBV9
d_gene: TRBD1
j_gene: TRBJ1-2
CDR3nt: TGTGCCAGCAGCGTAACAGGGGGCGATGGCTACACCTTC
CDR3aa: CASSVTGGDGYTF

abundance: -
v_gene: TRBV4-1
d_gene: TRBD1
j_gene: TRBJ2-1
CDR3nt: TGCGCCAGCAGCCAAAACAGGGGTGGAGATGAGCAGTTCTTC
CDR3aa: CASSQNRGGDEQFF

abundance: -
v_gene: TRBV11-3
d_gene: TRBD1
j_gene: TRBJ2-3
CDR3nt: TGTGCCAGCAGCTTACGGACAGGGAATATAGGCACAGATACGCAGTATTTT
CDR3aa: CASSLRTGNIGTDTQYF

abundance: -
v_gene: TRBV5-8
d_gene: -
j_gene: TRBJ1-1
CDR3nt: TGTGCCAGCAACCCCGGGAGCTCCCCGTTAAAAACTGAAGCTTTCTTT
CDR3aa: CASNPGSSPLKTEAFF

abundance: -
v_gene: TRBV19
d_gene: TRBD2
j_gene: TRBJ2-1
CDR3nt: TGTGCCAGTAGTGTCCTAGCGGGATCGGGCGATGAGCAGTTCTTC
CDR3aa: CASSVLAGSGDEQFF

abundance: -
v_gene: TRBV6-5
d_gene: -
j_gene: TRBJ1-2
CDR3nt: TGTGCCAGCAGTTACTCGTTCGGGTTTGGATATGGCTACACCTTC
CDR3aa: CASSYSFGFGYGYTF

abundance: -
v_gene: TRBV19
d_gene: -
j_gene: TRBJ2-3
CDR3nt: TGTGCCAGCCTGGGGGGAGAGCTCGATACGCAGTATTTT
CDR3aa: CASLGGELDTQYF

abundance: -
v_gene: TRBV5-1
d_gene: TRBD1
j_gene: TRBJ2-2
CDR3nt: TGCGCCAGCAGCTCCCACGTTCAGGAAGACCGGGACAGGGGGCTGAGGGAGCTGTTTTTT
CDR3aa: CASSSHVQEDRDRGLRELFF

abundance: -
v_gene: TRBV4-2
d_gene: -
j_gene: TRBJ2-4
CDR3nt: TGTGCCAGCAGCCAAGGAAGCCAAAACATTCAGTACTTC
CDR3aa: CASSQGSQNIQYF

abundance: -
v_gene: TRBV11-2
d_gene: -
j_gene: TRBJ1-2
CDR3nt: TGTGCCAGCAGCCTCCGGTCGGGGGATGGCTACACCTTC
CDR3aa: CASSLRSGDGYTF

abundance: few
v_gene: TRBV13
d_gene: -
j_gene: TRBJ2-3
CDR3nt: TGTGCCAGCAGCGTGCGGCAGCAACACACAGATACGCAGTATTTT
CDR3aa: CASSVRQQHTDTQYF

abundance: -
v_gene: TRBV5-3
d_gene: -
j_gene: TRBJ1-1
CDR3nt: TGTGCCAGAAGAGGAGTGGAGACTGAAGCTTTCTTT
CDR3aa: CARRGVETEAFF

abundance: -
v_gene: TRBV7-6
d_gene: -
j_gene: TRBJ2-7
CDR3nt: TGTGCCAGCAGCTTTCGGAGCTCCTACGAGCAGTACTTC
CDR3aa: CASSFRSSYEQYF

abundance: few
v_gene: TRBV5-1
d_gene: TRBD2
j_gene: TRBJ2-1
CDR3nt: TGCGCCAGCAGCACCGCCGGGACTAGCGGGAGGGCCCGAGTCTACAATGAGCAGTTCTTC
CDR3aa: CASSTAGTSGRARVYNEQFF

abundance: few
v_gene: TRBV5-4
d_gene: -
j_gene: TRBJ1-5
CDR3nt: TGTGCCAGCAGCTTAGAGGGAGGGGCAGATGGCAATCAGCCCCAGCATTTT
CDR3aa: CASSLEGGADGNQPQHF

abundance: once
v_gene: TRBV13
d_gene: TRBD1
j_gene: TRBJ1-4
CDR3nt: TGTGCCAGCAGCTTATTTAACAGGGGAATGGAAAAACTGTTTTTT
CDR3aa: CASSLFNRGMEKLFF

abundance: -
v_gene: TRBV30
d_gene: TRBD1
j_gene: TRBJ2-3
CDR3nt: TGTGCCTGGAGCCACGGGACAGGCACGAATACGCAGTATTTT
CDR3aa: CAWSHGTGTNTQYF

abundance: -
v_gene: TRBV18
d_gene: TRBD2
j_gene: TRBJ2-2
CDR3nt: TGTGCCAGCTCACTCCCCCCGGGAGGGCCCGGCACCGGGGAGCTGTTTTTT
CDR3aa: CASSLPPGGPGTGELFF

abundance: once
v_gene: TRBV11-2
d_gene: TRBD2
j_gene: TRBJ2-5
CDR3nt: TGTGCCAGCAGCTCGCTCTCACTAGCGGGGGTCCTCCAAGAGACCCAGTACTTC
CDR3aa: CASSSLSLAGVLQETQYF

abundance: once
v_gene: TRBV27
d_gene: -
j_gene: TRBJ2-1
CDR3nt: TGTGCCAGCAGTTTATCATTTAGCGGAGCCAAAGGGAATGAGCAGTTCTTC
CDR3aa: CASSLSFSGAKGNEQFF

abundance: few
v_gene: TRBV15
d_gene: -
j_gene: TRBJ1-2
CDR3nt: TGTGCCACCAGCAGAGAGTCGGAGGGGAGGGGTGGCTACACCTTC
CDR3aa: CATSRESEGRGGYTF

abundance: -
v_gene: TRBV5-8
d_gene: TRBD1
j_gene: TRBJ1-5
CDR3nt: TGTGCCAGCACCTGGGACAGTCGCAATCAGCCCCAGCATTTT
CDR3aa: CASTWDSRNQPQHF

abundance: -
v_gene: TRBV4-3
d_gene: TRBD1
j_gene: TRBJ2-7
CDR3nt: TGCGCCAGCAGCCAACCGGGACAGATGCTCTCCTACGAGCAGTACTTC
CDR3aa: CASSQPGQMLSYEQYF

abundance: once
v_gene: TRBV9
d_gene: -
j_gene: TRBJ2-6
CDR3nt: TGTGCCAGCAGCGTAGCCTCTTTCTTAAACTCTGGGGCCAACGTCCTGACTTTC
CDR3aa: CASSVASFLNSGANVLTF

abundance: -
v_gene: TRBV20-1
d_gene: -
j_gene: TRBJ2-3
CDR3nt: TGCAGAGTAGGGGCAGATACGCAGTATTTT
CDR3aa: CRVGADTQYF

abundance: -
v_gene: TRBV6-6
d_gene: TRBD2
j_gene: TRBJ2-1
CDR3nt: TGTGCCAGCAGCCCTAGCGGGGAGGACAATGAGCAGTTCTTC
CDR3aa: CASSPSGEDNEQFF

abundance: -
v_gene: TRBV15
d_gene: -
j_gene: TRBJ1-6
CDR3nt: TGTGCCACCAGCGCCCGGGGAGGATCACCCCTCCACTTT
CDR3aa: CATSARGGSPLHF

abundance: -
v_gene: TRBV6-1
d_gene: TRBD2
j_gene: TRBJ2-5
CDR3nt: TGTGCCAGCAGTTCGAATAGCGGGGGGCCAGAGACCCAGTACTTC
CDR3aa: CASSSNSGGPETQYF

abundance: -
v_gene: TRBV6-5
d_gene: -
j_gene: TRBJ1-3
CDR3nt: TGTGCCAGCAGTTATGGGGGGGGTCCTGGAAACACCATATATTTT
CDR3aa: CASSYGGGPGNTIYF

abundance: -
v_gene: TRBV5-4
d_gene: -
j_gene: TRBJ1-4
CDR3nt: TGTGCCAGCAGCTTGGCAGGAGGCTTTGCAACTAATGAAAAACTGTTTTTT
CDR3aa: CASSLAGGFATNEKLFF